This passage covers 15 T cell receptor beta chains from one sample sequenced in a study of monozygotic twins with inflammatory bowel disease. One entry per CDR3 protein, without DNA, is what TCRdb gives after re-calling the 5' RACE reads. The table gives roughly 330,000 distinct CDR3 sequences; the top ten clones make up under 2.5% of it. The sequenced sample was blood. Receptor source: a human donor with ulcerative colitis or Crohn's disease, or a healthy co-twin of an affected twin (not recorded which).

The V gene is TRBV4-1, the J gene TRBJ1-1; TCRdb returns TRBD1, unconfirmable since there is no DNA. The CDR3 consists of 15 residues. Germline V gene data show CDR1 as MGHRA and CDR2 as YSYEKL. CDR3 amino acids: CASSQDMGGRTEAFF.

This chain links TRBV24-1 with TRBJ2-1; the D gene TCRdb calls, TRBD2, cannot be checked with no DNA. Germline CDR1 KGHDR, CDR2 SFDVKD. The CDR3 runs to 13 residues. This CDR3 reads CATTGPSYNEQFF.

The chain recombines TRBV20-1 with TRBJ1-1; TCRdb reports TRBD1, a call that lacks DNA to check it against. Germline V gives CDR1 DFQATT, CDR2 SNEGSKA (reference sequence). The CDR3 extends over 13 amino acids. CDR3 residues: CSATQGSGIEAFF.

V gene TRBV30 combines with J gene TRBJ2-7. The CDR3 covers 12 residues. Germline V CDR1 and CDR2: GTSNPN, SVGIG (reference sequence). This CDR3 is CAWSTSTHEQYF.

The rearrangement joins TRBV3-1 to TRBJ2-7; TCRdb returns TRBD2, unconfirmable since there is no DNA. Germline values: CDR1 LGHDT, CDR2 YNNKEL (reference sequence). The CDR3 spans 15 residues. The CDR3 sequence: CASSPSRTSRGEQYF.

CDR3 in amino acids: CASSLEGTGVHEQIF. The chain joins TRBV5-6 to TRBJ2-1; TCRdb outputs TRBD1, but without DNA this stays unchecked. Germline V gives CDR1 SGHDT, CDR2 YYEEEE. CDR3 length: 15 amino acids.

The V gene is TRBV20-1, the J gene TRBJ2-5; TCRdb names TRBD1, which stays unverified in the absence of DNA. The CDR3 covers 19 residues. The germline V gene encodes CDR1 DFQATT and CDR2 SNEGSKA (reference sequence). CDR3 sequence reads: CSARPLTGTAKRGQETQYF.

The J gene is TRBJ2-5, the V gene TRBV12-3 or TRBV12-4; lacking DNA, the TRBD2 call made by TCRdb goes unchecked. The CDR3 spans 15 residues. CDR3 residues: CASGQRTAYQETQYF.

The chain employs TRBV4-1 and TRBJ1-2. This CDR3 has 14 amino acids. Germline V lookup: CDR1 MGHRA, CDR2 YSYEKL. The CDR3 is CASSQVPVLSGYTF.

This chain uses TRBV28 with TRBJ2-4; the TRBD2 assignment by TCRdb is unverifiable without DNA. In germline, CDR1 is MDHEN, CDR2 SYDVKM. The CDR3 runs to 14 residues. Here the CDR3 reads CASSFERGSDIQYF.

V gene TRBV6-1 combines with J gene TRBJ2-3; lacking DNA, the TRBD2 call made by TCRdb goes unchecked. The CDR3 has 13 amino acids. CDR1 is MNHNS and CDR2 is SASEGT in the germline V gene. Here the CDR3 reads CASGLAGTDTQYF.

The chain is built from TRBV5-1 and TRBJ2-2; without DNA, the TCRdb call of TRBD1 cannot be checked. The germline V gene has CDR1 SGHRS and CDR2 YFSETQ. CDR3 length equals 14 residues. The CDR3 here is CASSSGTGSGELFF.

This CDR3 is CASSDLDTQYF. The J gene is TRBJ2-3, the V gene TRBV2. Germline loops: CDR1 SNHLY, CDR2 FYNNEI. The CDR3 spans 11 residues.

The V and J genes are TRBV5-5 and TRBJ2-7; TCRdb proposes TRBD1, but this gene call is untestable without DNA. Looked up from germline, CDR1 is SGHKS and CDR2 is YYEKEE (reference sequence). The CDR3 is 14 residues long. The CDR3 sequence is CASSFGTANYEQYF.

The V and J genes are TRBV20-1 and TRBJ1-1; TCRdb's D gene call, TRBD1, goes unchecked for lack of DNA. Germline CDR1 DFQATT, CDR2 SNEGSKA (reference sequence). The CDR3 has 12 residues. The CDR3: CSAGQGDNEAFF.